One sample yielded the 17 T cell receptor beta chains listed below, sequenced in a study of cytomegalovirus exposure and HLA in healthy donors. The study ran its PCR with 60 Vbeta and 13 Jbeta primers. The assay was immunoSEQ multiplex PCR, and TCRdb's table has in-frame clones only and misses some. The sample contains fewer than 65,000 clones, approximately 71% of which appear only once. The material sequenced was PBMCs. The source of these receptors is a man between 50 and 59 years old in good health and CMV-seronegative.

CDR3 DNA: TGTGCCAGCAGCCAAGCTCTCGGTTCCCAGGGTGAAAAACTGTTTTTT. The encoded protein is CASSQALGSQGEKLFF. V and J are TRBV14 and TRBJ1-4, with a weak D call TRBD1 (5 bases). The CDR3 has 16 amino acids. Trimming left V 1 base short and J 7 bases short, with 16 bases between. Germline CDR1 SGHDN, CDR2 FVKESK.

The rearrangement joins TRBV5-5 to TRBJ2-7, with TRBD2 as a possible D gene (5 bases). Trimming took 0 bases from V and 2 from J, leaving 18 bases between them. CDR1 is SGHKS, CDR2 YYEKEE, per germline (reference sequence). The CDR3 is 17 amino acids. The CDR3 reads CASSLAGGQPLAYEQYF. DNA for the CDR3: TGTGCCAGCAGCTTGGCCGGCGGGCAGCCATTAGCCTACGAGCAGTACTTC.

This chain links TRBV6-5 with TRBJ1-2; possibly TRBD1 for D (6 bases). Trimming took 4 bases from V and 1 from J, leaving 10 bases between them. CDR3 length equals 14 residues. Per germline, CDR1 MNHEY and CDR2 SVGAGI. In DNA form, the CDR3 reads TGTGCCAGCAGTTCGACAGGTGTTAACTATGGCTACACCTTC. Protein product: CASSSTGVNYGYTF.

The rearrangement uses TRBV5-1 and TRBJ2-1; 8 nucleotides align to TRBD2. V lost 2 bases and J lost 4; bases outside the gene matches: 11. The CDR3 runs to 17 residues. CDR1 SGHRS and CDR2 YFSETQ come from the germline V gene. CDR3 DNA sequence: TGCGCCAGCAGCTTAGCTCTTAAGGCTAGCGGGTACAATGAGCAGTTCTTC. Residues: CASSLALKASGYNEQFF.

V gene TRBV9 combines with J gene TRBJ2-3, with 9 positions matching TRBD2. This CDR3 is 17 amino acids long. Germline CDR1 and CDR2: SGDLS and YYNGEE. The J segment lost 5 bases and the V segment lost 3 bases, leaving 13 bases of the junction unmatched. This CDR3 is CASSAPPRGGLVDTQYF. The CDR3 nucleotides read TGTGCCAGCAGCGCCCCCCCGCGGGGGGGCCTGGTAGATACGCAGTATTTT.

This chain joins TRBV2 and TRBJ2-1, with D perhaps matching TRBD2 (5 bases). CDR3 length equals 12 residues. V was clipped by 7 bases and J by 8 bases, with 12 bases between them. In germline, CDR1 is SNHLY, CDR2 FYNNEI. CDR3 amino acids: CASTFSGYEQFF. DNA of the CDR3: TGTGCCAGCACCTTTTCGGGGTATGAGCAGTTCTTC. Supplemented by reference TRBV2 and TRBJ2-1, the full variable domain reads EPEVTQTPSHQVTQMGQEVILRCVPISNHLYFYWYRQILGQKVEFLVSFYNNEISEKSEIFDDQFSVERPDGSNFTLKIRSTKLEDSAMYFCASTFSGYEQFFGPGTRLTVL.

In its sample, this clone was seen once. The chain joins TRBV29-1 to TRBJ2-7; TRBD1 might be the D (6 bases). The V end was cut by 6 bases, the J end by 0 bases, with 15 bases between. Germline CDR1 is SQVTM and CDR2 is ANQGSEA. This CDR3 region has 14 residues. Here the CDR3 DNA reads TGCAGCGTCACCTCCCGGACAGCCTCCTACGAGCAGTACTTC. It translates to CSVTSRTASYEQYF.

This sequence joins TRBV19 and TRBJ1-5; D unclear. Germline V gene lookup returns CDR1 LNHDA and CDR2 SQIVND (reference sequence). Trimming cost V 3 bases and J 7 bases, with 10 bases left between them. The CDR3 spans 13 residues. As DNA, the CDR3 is TGTGCCAGTAGTATTAGGGAGGGACAGCCCCAGCATTTT. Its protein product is CASSIREGQPQHF.

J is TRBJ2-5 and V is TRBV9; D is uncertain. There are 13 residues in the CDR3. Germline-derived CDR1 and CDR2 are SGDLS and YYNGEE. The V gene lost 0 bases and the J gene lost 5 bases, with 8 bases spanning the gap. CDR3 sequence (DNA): TGTGCCAGCAGCGTAGCGCCTGCGGAGACCCAGTACTTC. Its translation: CASSVAPAETQYF.

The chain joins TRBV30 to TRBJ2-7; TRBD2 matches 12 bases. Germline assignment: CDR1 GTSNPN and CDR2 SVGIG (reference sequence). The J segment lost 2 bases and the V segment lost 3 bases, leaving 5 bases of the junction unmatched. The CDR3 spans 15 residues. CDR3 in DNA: TGTGCCTGGAGAGGTCTAGCGGGGGGGACCTACGAGCAGTACTTC. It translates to CAWRGLAGGTYEQYF.

The DNA for the CDR3 is TGTGCCAGCAGTTTATCGAAGGGGAATGAGCAGTTCTTC. It translates to CASSLSKGNEQFF. The V gene is TRBV27, the J gene TRBJ2-1; perhaps TRBD1 as D (5 bases). This CDR3 comprises 13 residues. Deletions cut 0 bases from V and 7 bases from J, with 7 bases between. CDR1 and CDR2 from the germline V gene are MNHEY and SMNVEV (reference sequence).

The CDR3 coding sequence is TGTGCCAGCAGCTTAAGGAGGGGGCAGGGGTATGAAGCTTTCTTT. As protein: CASSLRRGQGYEAFF. The chain employs TRBV13 and TRBJ1-1, with 7 bases that match TRBD1. Germline-derived CDR1 and CDR2 are PRHDT and FYEKMQ (reference sequence). There are 15 residues in the CDR3. The ends lost 2 bases at V and 7 bases at J; junction bases unmatched: 10.

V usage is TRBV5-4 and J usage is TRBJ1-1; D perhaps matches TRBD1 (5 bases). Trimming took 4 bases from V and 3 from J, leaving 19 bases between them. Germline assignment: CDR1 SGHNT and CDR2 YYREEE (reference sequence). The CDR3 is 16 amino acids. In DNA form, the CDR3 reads TGTGCCAGCAGCCCGGAGTTGGGCAGGGTGGACACTGAAGCTTTCTTT. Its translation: CASSPELGRVDTEAFF.

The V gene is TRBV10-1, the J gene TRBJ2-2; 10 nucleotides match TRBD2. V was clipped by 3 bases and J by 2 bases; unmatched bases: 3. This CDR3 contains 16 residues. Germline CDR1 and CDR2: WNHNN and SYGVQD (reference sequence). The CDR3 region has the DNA TGCGCCAGCAGTGAAGGACTAGCGGTAAACACCGGGGAGCTGTTTTTT. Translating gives CASSEGLAVNTGELFF.

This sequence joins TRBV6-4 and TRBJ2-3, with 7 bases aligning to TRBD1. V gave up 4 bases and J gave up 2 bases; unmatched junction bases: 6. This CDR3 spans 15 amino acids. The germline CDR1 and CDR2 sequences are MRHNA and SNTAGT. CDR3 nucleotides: TGTGCCAGCAGTGCACAGGGGACATACACAGATACGCAGTATTTT. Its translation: CASSAQGTYTDTQYF.

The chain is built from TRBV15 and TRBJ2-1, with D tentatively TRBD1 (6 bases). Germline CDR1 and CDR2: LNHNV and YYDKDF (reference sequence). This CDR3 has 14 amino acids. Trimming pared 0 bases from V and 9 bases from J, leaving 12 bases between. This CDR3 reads CATSRDRQAGEQFF. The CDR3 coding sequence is TGTGCCACCAGCAGAGACCGACAGGCCGGTGAGCAGTTCTTC.

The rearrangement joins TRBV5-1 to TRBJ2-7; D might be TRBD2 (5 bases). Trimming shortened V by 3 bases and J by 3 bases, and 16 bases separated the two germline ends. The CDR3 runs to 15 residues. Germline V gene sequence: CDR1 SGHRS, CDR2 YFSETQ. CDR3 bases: TGCGCCAGCAGCTCCGGACTGCTCCGGGACTACGAGCAGTACTTC. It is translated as CASSSGLLRDYEQYF.